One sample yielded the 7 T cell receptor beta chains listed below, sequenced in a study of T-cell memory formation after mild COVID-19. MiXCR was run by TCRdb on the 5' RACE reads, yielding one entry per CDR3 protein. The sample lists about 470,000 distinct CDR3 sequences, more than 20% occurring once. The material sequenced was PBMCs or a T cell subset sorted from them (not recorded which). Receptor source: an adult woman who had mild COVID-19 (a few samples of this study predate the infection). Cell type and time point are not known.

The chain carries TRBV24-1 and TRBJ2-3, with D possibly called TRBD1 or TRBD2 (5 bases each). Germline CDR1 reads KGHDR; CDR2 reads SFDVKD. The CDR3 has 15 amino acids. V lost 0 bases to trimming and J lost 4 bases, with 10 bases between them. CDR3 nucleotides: TGTGCCACCAGTGATTTGGCCAGGGACCCAGATACGCAGTATTTT. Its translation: CATSDLARDPDTQYF.

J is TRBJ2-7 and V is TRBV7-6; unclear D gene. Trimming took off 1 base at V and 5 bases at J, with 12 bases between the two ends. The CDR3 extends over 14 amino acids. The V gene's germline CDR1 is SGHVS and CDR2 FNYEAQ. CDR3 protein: CASSLGVGSHEQYF. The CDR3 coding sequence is TGTGCCAGCAGCTTAGGGGTGGGGTCCCACGAGCAGTACTTC.

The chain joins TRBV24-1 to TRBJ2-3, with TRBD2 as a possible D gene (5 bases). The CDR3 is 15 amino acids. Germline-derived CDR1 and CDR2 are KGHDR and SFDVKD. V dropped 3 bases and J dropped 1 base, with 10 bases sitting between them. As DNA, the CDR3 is TGTGCCACCAGTGATCCGGGAAGAGGCACAGATACGCAGTATTTT. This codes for CATSDPGRGTDTQYF.

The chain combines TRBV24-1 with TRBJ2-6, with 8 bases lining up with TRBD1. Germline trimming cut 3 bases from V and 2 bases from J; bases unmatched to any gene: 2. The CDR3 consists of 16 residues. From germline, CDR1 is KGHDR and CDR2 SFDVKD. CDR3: CATSDATGAGANVLTF. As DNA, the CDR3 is TGTGCCACCAGTGATGCGACAGGGGCTGGGGCCAACGTCCTGACTTTC.

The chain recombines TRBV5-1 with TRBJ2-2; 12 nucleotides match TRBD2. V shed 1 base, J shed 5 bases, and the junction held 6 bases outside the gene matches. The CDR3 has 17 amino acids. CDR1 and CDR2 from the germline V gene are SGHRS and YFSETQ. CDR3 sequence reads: CASSLTTSGRRTGELFF. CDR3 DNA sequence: TGCGCCAGCAGCTTGACTACTAGCGGGAGGCGGACCGGGGAGCTGTTTTTT.

The CDR3 is CASSFTGPTYEQYF. The CDR3 coding sequence is TGTGCCAGCAGTTTCACAGGGCCGACCTACGAGCAGTACTTC. The V and J genes are TRBV6-2 or TRBV6-3 and TRBJ2-7; D may be TRBD1 (6 bases). Looked up from germline, CDR1 is MNHEY and CDR2 is SVGEGT. This CDR3 has 14 residues. V shed 4 bases and J shed 2 bases, with 12 bases lying between them.

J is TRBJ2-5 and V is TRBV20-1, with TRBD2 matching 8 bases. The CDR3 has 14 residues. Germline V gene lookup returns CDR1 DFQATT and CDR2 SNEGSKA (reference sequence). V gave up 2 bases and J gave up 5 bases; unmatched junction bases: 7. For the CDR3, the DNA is TGCAGTGCTAGACGGGGGGGCCGGTTGGAGACCCAGTACTTC. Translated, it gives CSARRGGRLETQYF.